These 16 T cell receptor beta chains share one sample of origin, sequenced in a study of CD8+ T cells in alopecia areata. Following extraction, RNA underwent reverse transcription to cDNA, which served as the sequencing template. Generated by immunoSEQ multiplex PCR, the TCRdb table keeps only in-frame clones and is missing some. The top ten clones hold 5% to 7% of a sample with some 130,000 clones, roughly 61% of them seen once. The source was CD4+ T cells sorted from blood, collected at week 0. The origin of the receptors is a human donor with alopecia areata.

The rearrangement uses TRBV29-1 and TRBJ1-1, with D unresolved. V gave up 4 bases and J gave up 1 base, with 4 bases separating them. The CDR3 is 11 residues long. Germline V lookup: CDR1 SQVTM, CDR2 ANQGSEA. The CDR3 DNA reads TGCAGCGTTGCCAAGAACACTGAAGCTTTCTTT. Protein sequence: CSVAKNTEAFF.

In DNA, the CDR3 is TGTGCCAGCAGTCGCCGGGACTTGGGGGATGGCTACACCTTC. It yields the protein CASSRRDLGDGYTF. The V and J genes are TRBV9 and TRBJ1-2; weak D call: TRBD1 (5 bases). Germline lookup yields CDR1 SGDLS and CDR2 YYNGEE. V gave up 5 bases and J gave up 6 bases, with 17 bases separating them. This CDR3 contains 14 residues.

V is TRBV4-3 and J is TRBJ2-3, with 8 bases that match TRBD2. This CDR3 has 16 amino acids. CDR1 and CDR2 (germline): LGHNA, YSLEER. With 0 bases clipped from V and 4 bases from J, the junction kept 6 bases outside the gene matches. DNA for the CDR3: TGCGCCAGCAGCCAAGATCCGGCGGGGGGATCAGATACGCAGTATTTT. Its protein product is CASSQDPAGGSDTQYF.

V usage is TRBV2 and J usage is TRBJ2-5; 8 nucleotides line up with TRBD2. The CDR3 runs 17 residues. The V gene's germline CDR1 is SNHLY and CDR2 FYNNEI. After removal of 5 bases from V and 7 bases from J, the junction contained 18 bases not matched to a gene. Here the CDR3 DNA reads TGTGCCAGCAGTACCGATGGACTAGCTAGTGGAGCCGGGACCCAGTACTTC. Its translation is CASSTDGLASGAGTQYF.

This clone was detected only once. This chain uses TRBV2 with TRBJ2-2, with D perhaps matching TRBD1 or TRBD2 (5 bases each). V was clipped by 6 bases and J by 0 bases, with 11 bases between them. In germline, CDR1 is SNHLY, CDR2 FYNNEI. The CDR3 has 15 residues. The CDR3 coding sequence is TGTGCCAGCAGCGGGGCCGTCGCGAACACCGGGGAGCTGTTTTTT. It translates to CASSGAVANTGELFF. Filled out from reference TRBV2 and TRBJ2-2, the complete variable domain reads EPEVTQTPSHQVTQMGQEVILRCVPISNHLYFYWYRQILGQKVEFLVSFYNNEISEKSEIFDDQFSVERPDGSNFTLKIRSTKLEDSAMYFCASSGAVANTGELFFGEGSRLTVL.

The genes are TRBV25-1 and TRBJ2-5; D unresolved. The CDR3 is made up of 11 amino acids. V gave up 6 bases and J gave up 5 bases, with 7 bases separating them. Looked up from germline, CDR1 is MGHDK and CDR2 is SYGVNS. This chain's CDR3 is CASSLTETQYF. The CDR3 DNA follows: TGTGCCAGCAGCCTCACCGAGACCCAGTACTTC.

This clone was picked up a small number of times. The chain joins TRBV7-6 to TRBJ2-3; D call uncertain. With 8 bases removed from V and 6 bases from J, the gap between germline ends came to 9 bases. From germline, CDR1 is SGHVS and CDR2 FNYEAQ. This CDR3 has 11 amino acids. For the CDR3, the DNA is TGTGCCAGCCGCAGTTCCGATACGCAGTATTTT. This translates into CASRSSDTQYF. The full variable domain, with the rest looked up from reference TRBV7-6 and TRBJ2-3, is GAGVSQSPRYKVTKRGQDVALRCDPISGHVSLYWYRQALGQGPEFLTYFNYEAQQDKSGLPNDRFSAERPEGSISTLTIQRTEQRDSAMYRCASRSSDTQYFGPGTRLTVL.

The DNA for the CDR3 is TGCGCCAGCAGCTTGGCCGGACAGGGTGACACCGGGGAGCTGTTTTTT. This sequence encodes CASSLAGQGDTGELFF. The chain uses TRBV5-1 and TRBJ2-2; 8 bases line up with TRBD1. The germline gives CDR1 SGHRS, CDR2 YFSETQ. V gave up 0 bases and J gave up 3 bases; unmatched junction bases: 4. The CDR3 sequence is 16 residues long.

This chain joins TRBV5-1 and TRBJ1-1; tentatively, D is TRBD1 (5 bases). Germline V CDR1 and CDR2: SGHRS, YFSETQ. V lost 6 bases, J lost 7 bases, and 10 bases lay in between. The CDR3 contains 11 residues. CDR3: CASTRDDEAFF. For the CDR3, the DNA is TGCGCCAGCACCCGGGACGATGAAGCTTTCTTT. Together with reference TRBV5-1 and TRBJ1-1, the CDR3 gives the full variable domain: KAGVTQTPRYLIKTRGQQVTLSCSPISGHRSVSWYQQTPGQGLQFLFEYFSETQRNKGNFPGRFSGRQFSNSRSEMNVSTLELGDSALYLCASTRDDEAFFGQGTRLTVV.

The rearrangement uses TRBV6-1 and TRBJ2-2, with 7 bases that match TRBD2. This CDR3 comprises 14 residues. Germline values: CDR1 MNHNS, CDR2 SASEGT. J gave up 4 bases and V 5 bases, and 4 bases lay outside the gene matches. The CDR3 sequence is CASSLSGPTGELFF. CDR3 DNA sequence: TGTGCCAGCAGTCTTAGCGGGCCCACCGGGGAGCTGTTTTTT.

V usage is TRBV7-6 and J usage is TRBJ2-2; D is perhaps TRBD1 or TRBD2 (6 bases each). The CDR3 totals 16 residues. Trimming removed 5 bases at V and 2 bases at J, with 15 bases between. Germline V lookup: CDR1 SGHVS, CDR2 FNYEAQ. The CDR3, as DNA: TGTGCCAGCAGCAAGGAGGGGACAATAAACACCGGGGAGCTGTTTTTT. This sequence encodes CASSKEGTINTGELFF.

The genes are TRBV19 and TRBJ2-3, with 8 bases fitting TRBD2. The CDR3 sequence is 12 residues long. The germline gives CDR1 LNHDA, CDR2 SQIVND (reference sequence). After removal of 5 bases from V and 11 bases from J, the junction contained 6 bases not matched to a gene. CDR3 bases: TGTGCCAGTAGTGTAAGCGGGGGACAGCAGTATTTT. Its translation: CASSVSGGQQYF.

The J gene is TRBJ2-7, the V gene TRBV2, with TRBD2 matching 8 bases. Germline CDR1 reads SNHLY; CDR2 reads FYNNEI. The CDR3 is 15 residues long. V lost 7 bases, J lost 1 base, and 9 bases stayed unmatched. This chain's CDR3 is CASKRGQGRSYEQYF. The DNA of the CDR3 is TGTGCCAGCAAGCGGGGGCAGGGGCGTTCCTACGAGCAGTACTTC.

This rearrangement joins TRBV4-1 to TRBJ2-5; 11 nucleotides line up with TRBD2. The CDR3 runs to 17 residues. The trim removed 1 base at V and 2 bases at J, leaving 6 bases unmatched. From germline, CDR1 is MGHRA and CDR2 YSYEKL. CDR3 loop: CASSQAGLAGGQETQYF. CDR3 in DNA: TGCGCCAGCAGCCAAGCAGGGCTAGCGGGGGGACAAGAGACCCAGTACTTC.

The chain uses TRBV29-1 and TRBJ2-1; D remains unclear. V dropped 5 bases and J dropped 8 bases, with 13 bases sitting between them. Germline V gene data show CDR1 as SQVTM and CDR2 as ANQGSEA. The CDR3 is made up of 12 amino acids. CDR3 region: CSVSARFDEQFF. As DNA, the CDR3 is TGCAGCGTTTCGGCCAGGTTCGATGAGCAGTTCTTC.

Only one count was recorded for this clone. V and J are TRBV5-4 and TRBJ2-5; maybe TRBD2 (7 bases). V was trimmed by 2 bases and J by 4 bases, leaving 9 bases between them. The CDR3 spans 13 residues. Germline CDR1 SGHNT, CDR2 YYREEE (reference sequence). For the CDR3, the DNA is TGTGCCAGCAGCTTAGGGGGGGCAGAGACCCAGTACTTC. It yields the protein CASSLGGAETQYF.